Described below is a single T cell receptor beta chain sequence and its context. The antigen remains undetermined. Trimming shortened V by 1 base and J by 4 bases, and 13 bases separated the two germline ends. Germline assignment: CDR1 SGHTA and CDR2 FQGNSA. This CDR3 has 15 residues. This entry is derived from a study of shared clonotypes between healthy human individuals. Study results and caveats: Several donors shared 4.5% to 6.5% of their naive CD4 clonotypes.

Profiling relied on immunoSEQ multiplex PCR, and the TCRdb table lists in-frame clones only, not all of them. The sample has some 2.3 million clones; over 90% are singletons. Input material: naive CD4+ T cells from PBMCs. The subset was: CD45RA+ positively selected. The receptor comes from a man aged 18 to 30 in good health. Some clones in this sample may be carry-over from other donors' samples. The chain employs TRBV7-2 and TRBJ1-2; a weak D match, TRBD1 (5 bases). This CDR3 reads CASSLERGLTYGYTF. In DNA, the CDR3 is TGTGCCAGCAGCTTAGAACGGGGGTTAACCTATGGCTACACCTTC.